This T cell receptor (beta chain) emerged from a study of cytomegalovirus exposure and HLA in healthy donors. Study in general: An earlier analysis found 117 million unique TCR beta sequences from around 180 million T cells. HLA-typed donors were the source of tens of millions of unique TCRs, which an early data release held. The study's findings and limits: For TCR beta chains, V- and J-gene trimming was later linked to a missense DCLRE1C variant.

CDR3 length equals 14 residues. Trimming removed 6 bases from V and 4 bases from J; junction bases left unmatched: 7. Germline V gives CDR1 MRHNA, CDR2 SNTAGT. Both 60 Vbeta primers and 13 Jbeta primers went into the PCR. Sequenced by immunoSEQ multiplex PCR; TCRdb stores in-frame clones only, minus some. The sample comprises around 150,000 clones, approximately 85% of which are singletons, and roughly 6% rests with the top ten. In the case of this clone: Its antigen remains unidentified.

V usage is TRBV6-4 and J usage is TRBJ2-3; TRBD1 matches at 7 bases. The specimen sequenced was PBMCs. This TCR was recovered from a man in his forties or fifties in good health and CMV-seropositive. DNA of the CDR3: TGTGCCAGCAGATCAGACAGGGCCTCAGATACGCAGTATTTT. This gives the protein CASRSDRASDTQYF.